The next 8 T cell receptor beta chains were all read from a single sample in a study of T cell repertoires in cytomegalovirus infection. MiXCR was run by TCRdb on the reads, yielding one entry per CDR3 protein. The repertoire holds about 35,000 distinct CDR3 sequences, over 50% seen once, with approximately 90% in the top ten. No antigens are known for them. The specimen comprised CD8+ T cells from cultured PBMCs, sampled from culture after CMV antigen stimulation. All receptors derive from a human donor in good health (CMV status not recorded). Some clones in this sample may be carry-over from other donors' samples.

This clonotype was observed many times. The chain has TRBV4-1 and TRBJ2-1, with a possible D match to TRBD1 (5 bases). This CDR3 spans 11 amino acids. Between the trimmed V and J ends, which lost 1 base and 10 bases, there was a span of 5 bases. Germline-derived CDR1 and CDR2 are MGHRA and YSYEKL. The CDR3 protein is CASSQGGEQFF. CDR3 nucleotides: TGCGCCAGCAGCCAAGGGGGCGAGCAGTTCTTC.

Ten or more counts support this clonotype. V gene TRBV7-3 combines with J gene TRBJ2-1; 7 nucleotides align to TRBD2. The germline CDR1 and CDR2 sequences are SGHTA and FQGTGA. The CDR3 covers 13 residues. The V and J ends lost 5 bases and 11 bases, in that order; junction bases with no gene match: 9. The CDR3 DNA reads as TGTGCCAGCAGCGCCCCGGGGGGATGGCAGCAGTTCTTC. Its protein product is CASSAPGGWQQFF.

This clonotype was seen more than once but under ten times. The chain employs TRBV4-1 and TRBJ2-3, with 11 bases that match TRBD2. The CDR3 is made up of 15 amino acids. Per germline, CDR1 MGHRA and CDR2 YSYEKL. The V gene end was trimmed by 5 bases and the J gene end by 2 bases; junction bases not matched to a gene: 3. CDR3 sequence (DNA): TGCGCCAGCAGCATAGCGGGGGGGTCCACAGATACGCAGTATTTT. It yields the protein CASSIAGGSTDTQYF.

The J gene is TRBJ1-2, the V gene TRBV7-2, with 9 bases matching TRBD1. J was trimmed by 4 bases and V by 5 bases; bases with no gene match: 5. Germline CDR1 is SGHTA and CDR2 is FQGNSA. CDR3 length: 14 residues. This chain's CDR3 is CASSPDRGPYGYTF. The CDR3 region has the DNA TGTGCCAGCAGCCCGGACAGGGGACCCTATGGCTACACCTTC.

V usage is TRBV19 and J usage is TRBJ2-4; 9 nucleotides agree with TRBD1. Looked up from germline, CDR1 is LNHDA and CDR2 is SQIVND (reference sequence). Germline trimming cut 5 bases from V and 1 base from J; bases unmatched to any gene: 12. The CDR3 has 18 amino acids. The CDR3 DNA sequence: TGTGCCAGTAGTGACGGGACAGGGTGGACGAATGCCAAAAACATTCAGTACTTC. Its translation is CASSDGTGWTNAKNIQYF.

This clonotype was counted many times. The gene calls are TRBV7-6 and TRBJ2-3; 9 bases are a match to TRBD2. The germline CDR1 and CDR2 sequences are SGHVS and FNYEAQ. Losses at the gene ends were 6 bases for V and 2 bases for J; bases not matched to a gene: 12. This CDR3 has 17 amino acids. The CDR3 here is CASSRPGGRGNTDTQYF. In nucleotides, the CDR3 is TGTGCCAGCAGTCGTCCGGGCGGGAGGGGGAACACAGATACGCAGTATTTT. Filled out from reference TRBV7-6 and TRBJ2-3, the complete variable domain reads GAGVSQSPRYKVTKRGQDVALRCDPISGHVSLYWYRQALGQGPEFLTYFNYEAQQDKSGLPNDRFSAERPEGSISTLTIQRTEQRDSAMYRCASSRPGGRGNTDTQYFGPGTRLTVL.

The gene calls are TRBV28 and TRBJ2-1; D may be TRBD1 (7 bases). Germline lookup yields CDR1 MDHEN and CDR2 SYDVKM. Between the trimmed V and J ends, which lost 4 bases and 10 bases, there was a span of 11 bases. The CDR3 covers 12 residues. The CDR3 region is CASSSRGDEQFF. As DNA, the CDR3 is TGTGCCAGCAGTTCCAGGGGGGACGAGCAGTTCTTC.

The CDR3 nucleotides read TGTGCCAGCAGGTCCGGGACTAGCGCCTCAGATACGCAGTATTTT. This codes for CASRSGTSASDTQYF. The chain couples TRBV6-8 to TRBJ2-3; TRBD2 aligns across 10 bases. The CDR3 extends over 15 amino acids. Unmatched junction bases numbered 7, after V lost 6 bases and J lost 4 bases. CDR1 is MNHGY, CDR2 SAAAGT, per germline.